This TCR beta chain emerged from a study of blood T cell repertoires in COVID-19. The sample holds one count of this clone. Germline V lookup: CDR1 SGHTA, CDR2 FQGTGA. The CDR3 length is 13 residues. Trimming removed 5 bases at V and 3 bases at J, with 10 bases between. The protocol was immunoSEQ multiplex PCR, while the TCRdb copy is restricted to in-frame clones and leaves out a portion. Of 150,000 to 250,000 clones listed, just under 85% were seen once; the top ten hold about 6.9%. The sample was peripheral blood. This chain uses TRBV7-3 with TRBJ1-1; D is undetermined. The sequence was obtained from a human donor with acute or convalescent COVID-19. The donor label of this sample is uncertain. The DNA of the CDR3 is TGTGCCAGCAGCCAAATCGGGGACACTGAAGCTTTCTTT. It codes for CASSQIGDTEAFF.